This T cell receptor (beta chain) was profiled in a study of blood T cell repertoires in COVID-19. The wider study: PBMCs, B-cell-depleted T cells, or T cells were the source of the cDNA or gDNA that made up the material.

Methods used by the authors: Reference gene primer amplification gave estimated nucleated cell counts. Measured with immunoSEQ multiplex PCR; TCRdb has only the in-frame clones, and not every one. V and J calls and clone size are copied from that table; D and trimming were computed from the DNA. Of around 21,000 clones listed, 60% to 85% are singletons. V gave up 2 bases and J gave up 5 bases; unmatched junction bases: 8. CDR3 length equals 17 residues. Germline values: CDR1 LNHDA, CDR2 SQIVND (reference sequence). Material for sequencing was peripheral blood. This chain uses TRBV19 with TRBJ2-4, with TRBD2 identical over 11 bases. This sequence was found in a man aged 80 or over with acute or convalescent COVID-19. CDR3 sequence reads: CASSILGSGRDQNIQYF. Here the CDR3 DNA reads TGTGCCAGTAGTATATTGGGTAGCGGGAGGGACCAAAACATTCAGTACTTC.